The 3 T cell receptor beta chains listed next were all sequenced from one sample in a study of blood T cells in healthy people across ages. A second PCR, run for 7 to 11 cycles, used a sample-barcoded 5' primer plus a J-beta primer mix. TCRdb reprocessed the 5' RACE reads with MiXCR, giving one entry per CDR3 protein. The sample includes some 900,000 distinct CDR3 sequences, 25% to 30% of them seen just once. Sequencing was done on a sample of blood. The receptor source for this set is a woman older than 75 in good health.

Details on this clonotype: A much larger clone is a single base away; this may be a read error. V usage is TRBV27 and J usage is TRBJ2-1; 9 bases fit TRBD1. The germline V gene has CDR1 MNHEY and CDR2 SMNVEV (reference sequence). The CDR3 has 13 residues. The CDR3, as DNA: TGTGCCTGCAGAGGGACAGGGTTGTATGAGCAGTTCTTC. It encodes CACRGTGLYEQFF.

Ten or more counts support this clonotype. CDR3 bases: TGTGCCAGCAGTTCCCCGGGACAGGGGGGAAAATTCTCCTACGAGCAGTACTTC. Translated: CASSSPGQGGKFSYEQYF. The rearrangement joins TRBV27 to TRBJ2-7; 11 bases are a match to TRBD1. The CDR3 extends over 18 amino acids. Germline V lookup: CDR1 MNHEY, CDR2 SMNVEV (reference sequence). Losses at the gene ends were 4 bases for V and 0 bases for J; bases not matched to a gene: 11.

This clonotype has only one observation. This could be a read error, since a much larger clone is one nucleotide away. The rearrangement uses TRBV5-1 and TRBJ2-1; 8 positions agree with TRBD1. The CDR3 consists of 13 residues. Germline CDR1 SGHRS, CDR2 YFSETQ. V gave up 1 base and J gave up 10 bases; unmatched junction bases: 4. The CDR3: CASSLIGQGEQFF. CDR3 sequence (DNA): TGCGCCAGCAGCTTGATTGGACAGGGAGAGCAGTTCTTC.